This T cell receptor (beta chain) was sequenced during a study of shared clonotypes between healthy human individuals. Study as a whole: Donors had three CD4 naive, three CD4 memory, two CD8 naive and one CD8 memory plate apiece.

The V end was cut by 2 bases, the J end by 0 bases, with 19 bases between. This CDR3 spans 18 amino acids. Germline V gives CDR1 GTSNPN, CDR2 SVGIG (reference sequence). The data were produced by immunoSEQ multiplex PCR, yet TCRdb's version contains in-frame clones alone and is incomplete. The table has about 2 million clones, roughly 94% seen once. Sequencing was performed on naive CD4+ T cells sorted from blood. Subset described: CD45RA+ positively selected. This TCR derives from a man in his late teens or twenties in good health. The chain joins TRBV30 to TRBJ2-2; D assignment may be TRBD1 or TRBD2 (5 bases each). CDR3 in amino acids: CAWSTQLVSGPNTGELFF. CDR3 nucleotides: TGTGCCTGGAGTACACAACTCGTCTCGGGGCCGAACACCGGGGAGCTGTTTTTT.